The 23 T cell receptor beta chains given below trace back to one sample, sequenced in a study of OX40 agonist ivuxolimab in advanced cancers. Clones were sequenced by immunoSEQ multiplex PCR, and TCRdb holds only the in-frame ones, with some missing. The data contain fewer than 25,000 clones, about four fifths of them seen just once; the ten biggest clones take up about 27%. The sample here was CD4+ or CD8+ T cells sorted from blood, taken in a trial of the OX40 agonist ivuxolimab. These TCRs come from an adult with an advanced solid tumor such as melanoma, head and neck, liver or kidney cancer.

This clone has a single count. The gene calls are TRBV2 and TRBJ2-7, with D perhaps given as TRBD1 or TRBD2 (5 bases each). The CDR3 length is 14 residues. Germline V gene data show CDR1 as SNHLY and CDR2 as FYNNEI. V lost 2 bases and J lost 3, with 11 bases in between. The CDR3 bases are TGTGCCAGCAGTGAACAGTGGGGGAACTACGAGCAGTACTTC. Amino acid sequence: CASSEQWGNYEQYF.

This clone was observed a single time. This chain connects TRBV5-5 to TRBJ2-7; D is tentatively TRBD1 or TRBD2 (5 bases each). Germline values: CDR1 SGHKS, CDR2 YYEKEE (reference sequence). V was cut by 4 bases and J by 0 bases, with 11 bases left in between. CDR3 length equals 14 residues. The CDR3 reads CASSPWDGSYEQYF. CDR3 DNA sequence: TGTGCCAGCAGCCCGTGGGACGGCTCCTACGAGCAGTACTTC.

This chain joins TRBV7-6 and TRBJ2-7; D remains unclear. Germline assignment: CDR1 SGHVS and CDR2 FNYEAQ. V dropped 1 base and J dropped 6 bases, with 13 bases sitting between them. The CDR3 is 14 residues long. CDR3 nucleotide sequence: TGTGCCAGCAGCTTAGGGACCGGTCCGAGCGAGCAGTACTTC. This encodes CASSLGTGPSEQYF.

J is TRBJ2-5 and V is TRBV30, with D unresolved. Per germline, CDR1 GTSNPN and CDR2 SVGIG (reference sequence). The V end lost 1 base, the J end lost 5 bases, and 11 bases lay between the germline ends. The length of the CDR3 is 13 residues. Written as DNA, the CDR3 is TGTGCCTGGAGTGGGGGTTACGAGGAGACCCAGTACTTC. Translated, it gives CAWSGGYEETQYF.

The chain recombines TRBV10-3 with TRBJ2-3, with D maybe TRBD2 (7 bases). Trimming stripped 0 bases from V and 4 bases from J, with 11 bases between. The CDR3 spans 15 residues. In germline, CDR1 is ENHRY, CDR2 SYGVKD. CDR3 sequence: CAISESRGGSDTQYF. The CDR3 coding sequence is TGTGCCATCAGTGAGTCGAGGGGGGGATCAGATACGCAGTATTTT.

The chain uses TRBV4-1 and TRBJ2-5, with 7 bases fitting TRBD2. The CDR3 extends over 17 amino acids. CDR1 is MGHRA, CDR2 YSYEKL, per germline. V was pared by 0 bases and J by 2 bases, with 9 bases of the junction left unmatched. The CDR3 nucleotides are TGCGCCAGCAGCCAAGAAGGGGCTGGGGGGGTACAAGAGACCCAGTACTTC. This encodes CASSQEGAGGVQETQYF.

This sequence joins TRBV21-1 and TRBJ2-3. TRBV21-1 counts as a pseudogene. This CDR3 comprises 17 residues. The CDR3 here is CASSIRREGCLTDTQYF. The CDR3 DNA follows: TGTGCCAGCAGCATTCGACGCGAAGGGTGCCTCACAGATACGCAGTATTTT.

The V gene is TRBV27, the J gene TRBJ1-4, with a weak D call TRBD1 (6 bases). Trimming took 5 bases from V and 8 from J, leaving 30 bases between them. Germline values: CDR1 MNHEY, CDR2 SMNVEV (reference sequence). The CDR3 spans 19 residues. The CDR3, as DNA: TGTGCCAGCAGTCCCCTCCAAATACAGGGTCCGGGCTCTGGGGAAAAACTGTTTTTT. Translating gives CASSPLQIQGPGSGEKLFF.

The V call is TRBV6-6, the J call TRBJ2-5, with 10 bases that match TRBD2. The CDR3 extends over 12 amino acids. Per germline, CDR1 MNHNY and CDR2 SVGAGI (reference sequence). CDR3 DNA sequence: TGTTCTGCTAGCGGGGGTTGGGGGACCCAGTACTTC. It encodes CSASGGWGTQYF.

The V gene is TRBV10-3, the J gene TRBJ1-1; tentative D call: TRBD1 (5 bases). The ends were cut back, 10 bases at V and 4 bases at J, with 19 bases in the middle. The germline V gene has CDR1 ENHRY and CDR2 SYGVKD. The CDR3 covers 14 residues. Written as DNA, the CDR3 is TGTGCCACGTTACATGGGACGGCCCTCACTGAAGCTTTCTTT. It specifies CATLHGTALTEAFF.

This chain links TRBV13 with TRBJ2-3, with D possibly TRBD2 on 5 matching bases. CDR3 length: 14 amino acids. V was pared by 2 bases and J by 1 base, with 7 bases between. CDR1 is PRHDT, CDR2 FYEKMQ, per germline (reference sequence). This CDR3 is CASSLTRGTDTQYF. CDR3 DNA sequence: TGTGCCAGCAGCTTAACGAGGGGCACAGATACGCAGTATTTT.

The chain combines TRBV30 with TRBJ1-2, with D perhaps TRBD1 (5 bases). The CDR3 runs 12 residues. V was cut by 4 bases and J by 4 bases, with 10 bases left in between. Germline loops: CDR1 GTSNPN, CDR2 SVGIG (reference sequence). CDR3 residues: CAWTGTAYGYTF. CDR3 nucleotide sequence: TGTGCCTGGACTGGGACCGCCTATGGCTACACCTTC.

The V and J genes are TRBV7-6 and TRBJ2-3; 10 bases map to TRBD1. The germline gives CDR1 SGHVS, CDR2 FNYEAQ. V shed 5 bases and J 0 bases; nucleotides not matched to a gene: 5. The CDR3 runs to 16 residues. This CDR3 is CASSQWTGGSTDTQYF. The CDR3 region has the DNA TGTGCCAGCAGCCAATGGACAGGGGGTAGCACAGATACGCAGTATTTT.

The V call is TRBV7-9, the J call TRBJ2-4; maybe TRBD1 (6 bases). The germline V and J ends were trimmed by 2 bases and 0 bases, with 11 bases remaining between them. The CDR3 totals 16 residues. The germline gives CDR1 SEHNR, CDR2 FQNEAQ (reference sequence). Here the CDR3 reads CASSLPETGAKNIQYF. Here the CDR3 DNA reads TGTGCCAGCAGCTTACCCGAGACAGGAGCCAAAAACATTCAGTACTTC.

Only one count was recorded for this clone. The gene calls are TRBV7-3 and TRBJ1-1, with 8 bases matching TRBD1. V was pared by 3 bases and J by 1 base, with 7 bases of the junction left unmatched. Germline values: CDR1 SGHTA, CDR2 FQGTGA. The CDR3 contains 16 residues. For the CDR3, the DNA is TGTGCCAGCAGCTTTCAGGGGGCCGGGGCGAACACTGAAGCTTTCTTT. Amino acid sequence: CASSFQGAGANTEAFF. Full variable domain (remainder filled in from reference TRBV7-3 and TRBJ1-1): GAGVSQTPSNKVTEKGKYVELRCDPISGHTALYWYRQSLGQGPEFLIYFQGTGAADDSGLPNDRFFAVRPEGSVSTLKIQRTERGDSAVYLCASSFQGAGANTEAFFGQGTRLTVV.

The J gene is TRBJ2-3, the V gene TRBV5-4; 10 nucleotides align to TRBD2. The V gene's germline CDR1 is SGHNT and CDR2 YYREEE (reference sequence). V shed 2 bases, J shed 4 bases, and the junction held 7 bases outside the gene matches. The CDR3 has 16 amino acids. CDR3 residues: CASSFAQRGGPDTQYF. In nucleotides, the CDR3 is TGTGCCAGCAGCTTTGCCCAGCGGGGGGGCCCAGATACGCAGTATTTT. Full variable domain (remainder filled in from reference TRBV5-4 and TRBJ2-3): ETGVTQSPTHLIKTRGQQVTLRCSSQSGHNTVSWYQQALGQGPQFIFQYYREEENGRGNFPPRFSGLQFPNYSSELNVNALELDDSALYLCASSFAQRGGPDTQYFGPGTRLTVL.

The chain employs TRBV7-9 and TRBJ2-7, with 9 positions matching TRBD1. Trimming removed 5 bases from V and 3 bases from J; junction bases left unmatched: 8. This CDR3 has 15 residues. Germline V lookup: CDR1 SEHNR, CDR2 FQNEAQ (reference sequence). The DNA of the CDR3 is TGTGCCAGCAGCACGGCCCGGACAGGGGTCTACGAGCAGTACTTC. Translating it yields CASSTARTGVYEQYF.

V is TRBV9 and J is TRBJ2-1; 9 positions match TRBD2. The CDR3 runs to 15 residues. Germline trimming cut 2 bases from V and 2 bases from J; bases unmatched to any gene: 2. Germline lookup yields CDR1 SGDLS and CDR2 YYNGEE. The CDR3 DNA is TGTGCCAGCAGCGTCGGCGGGAGGGCCTACAATGAGCAGTTCTTC. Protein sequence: CASSVGGRAYNEQFF.

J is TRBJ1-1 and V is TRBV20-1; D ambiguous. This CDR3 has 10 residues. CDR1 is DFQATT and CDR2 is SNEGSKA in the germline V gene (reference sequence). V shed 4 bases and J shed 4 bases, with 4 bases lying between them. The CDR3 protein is CSATSTEAFF. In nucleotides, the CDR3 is TGCAGTGCTACGAGCACTGAAGCTTTCTTT.

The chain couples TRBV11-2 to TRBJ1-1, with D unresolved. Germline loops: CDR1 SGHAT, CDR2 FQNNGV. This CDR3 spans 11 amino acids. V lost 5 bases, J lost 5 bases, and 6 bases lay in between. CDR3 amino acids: CASSLRTEAFF. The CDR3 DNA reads TGTGCCAGCAGCCTTCGGACTGAAGCTTTCTTT.

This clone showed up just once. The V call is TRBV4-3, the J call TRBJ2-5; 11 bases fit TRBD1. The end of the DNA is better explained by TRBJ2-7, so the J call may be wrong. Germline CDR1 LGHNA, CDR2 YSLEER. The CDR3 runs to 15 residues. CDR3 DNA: TGCGCCAGCAGCCACATGGGACAGGGGGTCTACGAGCAGTACTTC. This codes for CASSHMGQGVYEQYF.

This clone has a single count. The CDR3 bases are TGTGCCAGCAGCCCCTTGGGGGCAGGGGATGATGGCTACACCTTC. This encodes CASSPLGAGDDGYTF. This chain uses TRBV5-6 with TRBJ1-2, with a possible D match to TRBD1 (6 bases). In germline, CDR1 is SGHDT, CDR2 YYEEEE. This CDR3 has 15 residues. The V end was cut by 4 bases, the J end by 6 bases, with 19 bases between.

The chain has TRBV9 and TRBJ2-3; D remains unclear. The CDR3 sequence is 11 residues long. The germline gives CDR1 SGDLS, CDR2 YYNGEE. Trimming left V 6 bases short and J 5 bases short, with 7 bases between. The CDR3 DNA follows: TGTGCCAGCAAACGCGGAGATACGCAGTATTTT. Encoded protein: CASKRGDTQYF.